A single sample gave rise to the 9 T cell receptor beta chains below, sequenced in a study of blood T cell repertoires in COVID-19. Produced via immunoSEQ multiplex PCR; TCRdb's table is partial and in-frame only. The table has about 230,000 clones, 89% seen once; the top ten hold about 4%. Source material: PBMCs or T cells enriched from blood (not recorded which). The receptors come from a woman aged 25 to 45 with acute COVID-19.

The count of this clone is one. This chain links TRBV24-1 with TRBJ2-7; 11 bases align to TRBD1. Trimming removed 9 bases from V and 5 bases from J; junction bases left unmatched: 5. Germline V gene data show CDR1 as KGHDR and CDR2 as SFDVKD. The CDR3 runs 13 residues. Here the CDR3 reads CATRGQGEDEQYF. DNA for the CDR3: TGTGCCACCCGGGGACAGGGGGAGGACGAGCAGTACTTC.

This clone showed up just once. V usage is TRBV5-4 and J usage is TRBJ1-6, with D unclear. This CDR3 is 14 amino acids long. The V and J ends lost 2 bases and 9 bases respectively, with 12 bases between them. CDR1 and CDR2 (germline): SGHNT, YYREEE (reference sequence). The CDR3: CASSFQSEGSPLHF. In DNA, the CDR3 is TGTGCCAGCAGCTTCCAATCGGAGGGTTCACCCCTCCACTTT.

The chain links TRBV3-1 (or the pseudogene TRBV3-2) to TRBJ2-1; 11 nucleotides agree with TRBD2. The CDR3 extends over 17 amino acids. Trimming removed 0 bases from V and 7 bases from J; junction bases left unmatched: 8. In germline, CDR1 is LGHDT, CDR2 YNNKEL (reference sequence). CDR3 sequence: CASSQDNSLAGVNEQFF. Written as DNA, the CDR3 is TGTGCCAGCAGCCAAGATAATTCACTAGCGGGGGTGAATGAGCAGTTCTTC.

The chain has TRBV6-6 and TRBJ1-1; weak D call: TRBD1 (6 bases). The CDR3 is made up of 15 amino acids. The V gene lost 6 bases and the J gene lost 4 bases, with 18 bases spanning the gap. Germline V gene lookup returns CDR1 MNHNY and CDR2 SVGAGI (reference sequence). CDR3 sequence reads: CASSPIALGGTEAFF. In DNA form, the CDR3 reads TGTGCCAGCAGCCCCATTGCGTTAGGGGGCACTGAAGCTTTCTTT.

V and J are TRBV19 and TRBJ1-5; TRBD1 agrees at 9 bases. Germline V gives CDR1 LNHDA, CDR2 SQIVND (reference sequence). The CDR3 runs 15 residues. Losses at the gene ends were 5 bases for V and 6 bases for J; bases not matched to a gene: 8. CDR3 protein: CASSPPGQGGQPQHF. The CDR3 DNA reads TGTGCCAGTAGTCCGCCGGGACAGGGAGGTCAGCCCCAGCATTTT.

CDR3 coding DNA: TGTGCCAGCAGCCCATCTCACAGGGATAGGCATTTT. Its protein is CASSPSHRDRHF. The chain couples TRBV5-8 to TRBJ1-5; D possibly corresponds to TRBD1 (6 bases). Trimming removed 4 bases at V and 15 bases at J, with 17 bases between. CDR3 length: 12 residues. Germline V lookup: CDR1 SGHTS, CDR2 YDEGEE.

The J gene is TRBJ2-3, the V gene TRBV5-1; D is possibly TRBD1 (5 bases). This CDR3 has 14 amino acids. Germline V lookup: CDR1 SGHRS, CDR2 YFSETQ. Trimming shortened V by 2 bases and J by 6 bases, and 13 bases separated the two germline ends. The CDR3 reads CASSFLQVTDTQYF. CDR3 in DNA: TGCGCCAGCAGCTTCTTACAGGTAACGGATACGCAGTATTTT.

The V gene is TRBV19, the J gene TRBJ1-4; D possibly corresponds to TRBD1 (6 bases). Between the trimmed V and J ends, which lost 5 bases and 2 bases, there was a span of 9 bases. CDR3 length: 14 residues. Germline CDR1 is LNHDA and CDR2 is SQIVND (reference sequence). In nucleotides, the CDR3 is TGTGCCAGTAGTCTCGACAGGACTAATGAAAAACTGTTTTTT. This sequence encodes CASSLDRTNEKLFF.

This sequence joins TRBV5-6 and TRBJ1-1; the D is unclear. This CDR3 comprises 15 residues. CDR1 SGHDT and CDR2 YYEEEE come from the germline V gene. The ends were cut back, 0 bases at V and 1 base at J, with 10 bases in the middle. The CDR3: CASSLGWPENTEAFF. The CDR3 nucleotides are TGTGCCAGCAGCTTGGGGTGGCCAGAGAACACTGAAGCTTTCTTT.